Listed below are T cell receptor beta chains from one sample, sequenced in a study of shared clonotypes between healthy human individuals. Sequencing used immunoSEQ multiplex PCR; TCRdb keeps in-frame clones, though not all of them. The sample contains about 2.1 million clones, just over 90% of which appear only once. Sequencing was carried out using naive CD8+ T cells from PBMCs. Every receptor here comes from a man between 18 and 35 years old in good health. Some clones in this sample may be carry-over from other donors' samples. The CDR3 runs from the conserved cysteine through the conserved F or W. Each record gives: D gene, V gene, J gene, clone size, CDR3 DNA, CDR3 protein. D genes are given only for firm matches. Clone size is shown for a subset of rows, as once, few, many or a class of expanded clone.

D gene: .
V gene: TRBV7-9
J gene: TRBJ2-7
clone size: .
CDR3 DNA: TGTGCCAGCAGCTTCCCCGGAGGAGGGATGACCCACGAGCAGTACTTC
CDR3 protein: CASSFPGGGMTHEQYF

D gene: .
V gene: TRBV2
J gene: TRBJ1-1
clone size: once
CDR3 DNA: TGTGCCAGCAGTGGGACAAGGCCTGGAGCTTTCTTT
CDR3 protein: CASSGTRPGAFF

D gene: .
V gene: TRBV12-2
J gene: TRBJ1-4
clone size: .
CDR3 DNA: TGTGCAAGTCGCTTCTCCAGGGCCGCCTTTAGGGGTAAACTGTTTTTT
CDR3 protein: CASRFSRAAFRGKLFF

D gene: .
V gene: TRBV7-8
J gene: TRBJ2-7
clone size: .
CDR3 DNA: TGTGCCAGCAGCCCTCAGAAGGGTCAGTCCTACGAGCAGTACTTC
CDR3 protein: CASSPQKGQSYEQYF

D gene: .
V gene: TRBV4-3
J gene: TRBJ2-1
clone size: .
CDR3 DNA: TGCGCCAGCAGCCTGCATTCCGGGAGTCCGGGGAATGAGCAGTTCTTC
CDR3 protein: CASSLHSGSPGNEQFF

D gene: TRBD1
V gene: TRBV27
J gene: TRBJ2-7
clone size: .
CDR3 DNA: TGTGCCAGCAGTCAATCGCCGGGACAGGGCCGTTACGAGCAGTACTTC
CDR3 protein: CASSQSPGQGRYEQYF

D gene: .
V gene: TRBV19
J gene: TRBJ1-2
clone size: .
CDR3 DNA: TGTGCCAGCTTACCGGTTCTGGGCTATGGCTACACCTTC
CDR3 protein: CASLPVLGYGYTF

D gene: .
V gene: TRBV10-3
J gene: TRBJ1-3
clone size: once
CDR3 DNA: TGTGCCATCAGTGATTTCAGCTCTGGAAACACCATATATTTT
CDR3 protein: CAISDFSSGNTIYF

D gene: .
V gene: TRBV10-3
J gene: TRBJ2-1
clone size: .
CDR3 DNA: TGTGCCATCAGTGACTCCACCTACAATGAGCAGTTCTTC
CDR3 protein: CAISDSTYNEQFF

D gene: TRBD2
V gene: TRBV28
J gene: TRBJ2-1
clone size: .
CDR3 DNA: TGTGCCAGCAGTCTACTAGCGGGAGATAATGAGCAGTTCTTC
CDR3 protein: CASSLLAGDNEQFF

D gene: .
V gene: TRBV6-6
J gene: TRBJ2-1
clone size: .
CDR3 DNA: TGTGCCAGCAGTTACGGGGAGCTCGCCTCCTACAATGAGCAGTTCTTC
CDR3 protein: CASSYGELASYNEQFF

D gene: .
V gene: TRBV4-3
J gene: TRBJ1-2
clone size: .
CDR3 DNA: TGCGCCAGCAGCCAAGTTCGCAGTAGCTATGGCTACACCTTC
CDR3 protein: CASSQVRSSYGYTF